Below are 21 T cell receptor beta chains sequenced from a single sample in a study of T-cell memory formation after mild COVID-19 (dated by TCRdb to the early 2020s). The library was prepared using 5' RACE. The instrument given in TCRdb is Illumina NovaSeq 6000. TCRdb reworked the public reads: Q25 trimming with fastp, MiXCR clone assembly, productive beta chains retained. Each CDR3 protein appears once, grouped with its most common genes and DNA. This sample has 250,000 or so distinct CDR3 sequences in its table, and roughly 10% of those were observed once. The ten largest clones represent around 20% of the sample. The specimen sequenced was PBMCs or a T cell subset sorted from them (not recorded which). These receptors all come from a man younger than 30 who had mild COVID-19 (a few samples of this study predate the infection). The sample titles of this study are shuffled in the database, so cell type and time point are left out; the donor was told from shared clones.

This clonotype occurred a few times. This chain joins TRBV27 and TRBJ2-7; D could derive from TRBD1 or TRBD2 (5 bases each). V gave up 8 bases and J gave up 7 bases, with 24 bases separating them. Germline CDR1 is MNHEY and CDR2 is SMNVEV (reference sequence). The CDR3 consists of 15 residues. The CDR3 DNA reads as TGTGCCAGCCATCAATTTGGGACCTCGTTGGAGGAGCAGTACTTC. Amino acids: CASHQFGTSLEEQYF.

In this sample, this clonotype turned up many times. The CDR3 here is CASSLGTGYYGYTF. CDR3 nucleotide sequence: TGTGCCAGCAGCCTGGGGACAGGGTACTATGGCTACACCTTC. The chain uses TRBV7-2 and TRBJ1-2; 9 bases are a match to TRBD1. Looked up from germline, CDR1 is SGHTA and CDR2 is FQGNSA. The V gene end was trimmed by 5 bases and the J gene end by 3 bases; junction bases not matched to a gene: 4. CDR3 length: 14 residues.

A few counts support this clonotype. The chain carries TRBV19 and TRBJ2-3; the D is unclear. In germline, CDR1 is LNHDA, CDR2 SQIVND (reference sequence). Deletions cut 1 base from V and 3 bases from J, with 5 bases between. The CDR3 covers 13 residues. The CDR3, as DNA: TGTGCCAGTAGTATAGCCGGAACAGATACGCAGTATTTT. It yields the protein CASSIAGTDTQYF.

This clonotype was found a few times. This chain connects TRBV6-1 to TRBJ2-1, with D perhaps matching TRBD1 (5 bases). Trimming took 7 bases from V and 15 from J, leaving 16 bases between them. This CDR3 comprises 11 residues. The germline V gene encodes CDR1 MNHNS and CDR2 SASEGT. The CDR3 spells CASTDSLRGFF. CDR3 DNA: TGTGCCAGCACTGACAGCTTGCGTGGGTTCTTC.

The CDR3 region is CAGQGGEKLFF. The CDR3 DNA reads TGTGCCGGACAGGGAGGTGAAAAACTGTTTTTT. The V call is TRBV28, the J call TRBJ1-4; 8 bases are shared with TRBD1. Germline lookup yields CDR1 MDHEN and CDR2 SYDVKM. The V segment lost 11 bases and the J segment 7 bases; nucleotides outside the gene matches: 3. This CDR3 is built from 11 residues.

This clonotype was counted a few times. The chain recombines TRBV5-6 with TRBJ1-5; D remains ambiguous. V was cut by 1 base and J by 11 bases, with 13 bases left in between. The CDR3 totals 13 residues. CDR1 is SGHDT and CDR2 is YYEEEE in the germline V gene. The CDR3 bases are TGTGCCAGCAGCTTGTGGCGCCTTCCAGCCCAGCATTTT. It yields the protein CASSLWRLPAQHF. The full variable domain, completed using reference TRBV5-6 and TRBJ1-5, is DAGVTQSPTHLIKTRGQQVTLRCSPKSGHDTVSWYQQALGQGPQFIFQYYEEEERQRGNFPDRFSGHQFPNYSSELNVNALLLGDSALYLCASSLWRLPAQHFGDGTRLSIL.

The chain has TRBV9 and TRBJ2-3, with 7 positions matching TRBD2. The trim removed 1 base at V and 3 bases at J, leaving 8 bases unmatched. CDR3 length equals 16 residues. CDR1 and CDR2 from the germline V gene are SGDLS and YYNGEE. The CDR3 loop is CASSVTPGGKTDTQYF. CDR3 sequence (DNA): TGTGCCAGCAGCGTAACCCCCGGGGGGAAAACAGATACGCAGTATTTT.

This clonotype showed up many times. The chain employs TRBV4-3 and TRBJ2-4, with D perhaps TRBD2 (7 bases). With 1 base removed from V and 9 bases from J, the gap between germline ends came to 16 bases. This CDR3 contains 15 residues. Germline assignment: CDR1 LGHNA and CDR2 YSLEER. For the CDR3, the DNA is TGCGCCAGCAGCCAAGCCCGCAGGGGCGGGGGCATTCAGTACTTC. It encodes CASSQARRGGGIQYF.

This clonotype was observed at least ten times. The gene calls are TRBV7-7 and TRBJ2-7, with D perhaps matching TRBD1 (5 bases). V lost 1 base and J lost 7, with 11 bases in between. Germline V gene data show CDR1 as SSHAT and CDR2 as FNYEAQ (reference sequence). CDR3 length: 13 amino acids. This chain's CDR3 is CASSLDTGGEQYF. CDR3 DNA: TGTGCCAGCAGCTTAGATACAGGTGGAGAGCAGTACTTC. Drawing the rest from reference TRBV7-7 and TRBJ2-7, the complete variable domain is GAGVSQSPRYKVTKRGQDVTLRCDPISSHATLYWYQQALGQGPEFLTYFNYEAQPDKSGLPSDRFSAERPEGSISTLTIQRTEQRDSAMYRCASSLDTGGEQYFGPGTRLTVT.

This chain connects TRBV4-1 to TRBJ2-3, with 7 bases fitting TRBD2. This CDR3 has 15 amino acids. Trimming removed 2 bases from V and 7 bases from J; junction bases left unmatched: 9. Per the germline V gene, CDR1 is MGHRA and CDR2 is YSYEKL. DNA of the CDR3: TGCGCCAGCAGCCAAAATACCGGGGGGTATCATACGCAGTATTTT. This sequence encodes CASSQNTGGYHTQYF.

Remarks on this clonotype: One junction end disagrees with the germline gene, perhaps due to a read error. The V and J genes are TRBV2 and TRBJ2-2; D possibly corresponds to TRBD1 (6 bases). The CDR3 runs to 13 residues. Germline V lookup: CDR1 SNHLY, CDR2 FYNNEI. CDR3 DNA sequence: TGTGCCAGCAATGAACAGGGAACCGGGGAGCTGTTTTTT. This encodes CASNEQGTGELFF. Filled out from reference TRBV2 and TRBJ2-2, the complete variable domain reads EPEVTQTPSHQVTQMGQEVILRCVPISNHLYFYWYRQILGQKVEFLVSFYNNEISEKSEIFDDQFSVERPDGSNFTLKIRSTKLEDSAMYFCASNEQGTGELFFGEGSRLTVL.

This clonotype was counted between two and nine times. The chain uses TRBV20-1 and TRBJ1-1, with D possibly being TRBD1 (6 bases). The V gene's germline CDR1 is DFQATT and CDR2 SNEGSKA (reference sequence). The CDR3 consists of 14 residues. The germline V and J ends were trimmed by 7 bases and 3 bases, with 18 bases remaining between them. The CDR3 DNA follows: TGCAGTGTCCCGGACAGACTCGGGGACACTGAAGCTTTCTTT. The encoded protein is CSVPDRLGDTEAFF.

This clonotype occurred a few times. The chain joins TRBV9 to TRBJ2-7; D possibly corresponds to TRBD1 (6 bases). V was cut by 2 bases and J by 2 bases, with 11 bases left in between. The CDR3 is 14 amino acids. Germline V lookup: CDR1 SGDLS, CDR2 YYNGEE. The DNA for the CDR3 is TGTGCCAGCAGCGTCGAGGGGGAAGCCTACGAGCAGTACTTC. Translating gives CASSVEGEAYEQYF.

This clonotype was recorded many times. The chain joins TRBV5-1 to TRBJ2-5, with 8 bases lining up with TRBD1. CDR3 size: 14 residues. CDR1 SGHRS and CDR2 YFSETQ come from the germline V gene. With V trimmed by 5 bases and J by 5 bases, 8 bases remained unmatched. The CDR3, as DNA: TGCGCCAGCAGGCCCGGACAGGGCGGGGAGACCCAGTACTTC. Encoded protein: CASRPGQGGETQYF.

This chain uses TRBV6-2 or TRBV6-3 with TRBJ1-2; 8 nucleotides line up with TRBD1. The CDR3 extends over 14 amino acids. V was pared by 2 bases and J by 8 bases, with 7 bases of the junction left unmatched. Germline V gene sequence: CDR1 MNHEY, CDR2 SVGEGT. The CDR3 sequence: CASSYQDRVGGYTF. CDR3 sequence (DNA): TGTGCCAGCAGTTACCAGGACAGGGTAGGCGGCTACACCTTC.

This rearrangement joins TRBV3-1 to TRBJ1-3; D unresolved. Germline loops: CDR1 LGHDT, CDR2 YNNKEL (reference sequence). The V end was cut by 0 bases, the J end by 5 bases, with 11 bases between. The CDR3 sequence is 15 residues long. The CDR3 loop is CASSQEEWGRNTIYF. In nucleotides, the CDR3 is TGTGCCAGCAGCCAAGAAGAGTGGGGAAGAAACACCATATATTTT.

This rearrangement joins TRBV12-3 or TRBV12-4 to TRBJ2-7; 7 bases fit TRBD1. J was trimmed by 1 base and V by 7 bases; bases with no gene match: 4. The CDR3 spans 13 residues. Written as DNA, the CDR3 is TGTGCCAGCACCCACAGGGGTTCCTACGAGCAGTACTTC. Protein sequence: CASTHRGSYEQYF.

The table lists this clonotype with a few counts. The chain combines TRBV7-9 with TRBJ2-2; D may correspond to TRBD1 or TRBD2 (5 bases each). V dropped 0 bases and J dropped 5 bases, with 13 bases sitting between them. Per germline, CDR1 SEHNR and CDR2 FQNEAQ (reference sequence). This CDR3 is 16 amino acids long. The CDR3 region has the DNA TGTGCCAGCAGCTTAGCCACCGGGACCTCTACCGGGGAGCTGTTTTTT. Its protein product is CASSLATGTSTGELFF.

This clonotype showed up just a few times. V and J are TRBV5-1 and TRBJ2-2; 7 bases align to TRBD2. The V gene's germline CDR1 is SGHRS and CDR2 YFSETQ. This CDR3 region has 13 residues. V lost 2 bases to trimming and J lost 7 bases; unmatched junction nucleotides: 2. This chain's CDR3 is CASSFAGVGELFF. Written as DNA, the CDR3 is TGCGCCAGCAGCTTCGCGGGGGTCGGGGAGCTGTTTTTT.

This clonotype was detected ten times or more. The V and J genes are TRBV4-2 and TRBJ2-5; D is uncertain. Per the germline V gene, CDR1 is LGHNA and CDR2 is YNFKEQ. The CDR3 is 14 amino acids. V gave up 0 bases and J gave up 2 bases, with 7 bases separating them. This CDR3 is CASSQDRAQETQYF. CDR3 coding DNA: TGTGCCAGCAGCCAAGATAGAGCGCAAGAGACCCAGTACTTC.

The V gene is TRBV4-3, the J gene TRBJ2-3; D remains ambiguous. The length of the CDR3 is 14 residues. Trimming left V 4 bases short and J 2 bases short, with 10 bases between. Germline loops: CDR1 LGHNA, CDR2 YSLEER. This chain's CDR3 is CASSPGFSTDTQYF. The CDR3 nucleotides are TGCGCCAGCAGCCCTGGTTTCTCCACAGATACGCAGTATTTT.